The T cell receptor (beta chain) under discussion was sequenced for a study of blood T cells in healthy people across ages (dated by TCRdb to about 2015). In terms of the full investigation: In model experiments, template switching captured roughly one uniquely barcoded TCR beta cDNA molecule for every two T cells. To track age-related changes in TCR beta repertoire diversity, the study relied on deep sequencing normalized with unique cDNA molecular identifiers. Four age groups were formed from the donors: young (average approximately 16 years), middle-aged (around 39), aged (more than 55) and long-lived (more than 75). To avoid experimental bias, donors of different ages were spread randomly across the sequencing lanes. The study analyzed two additional independent replicas of 1 million unique cDNA reads from the same blood draw for two donors, one aged 18 to 30 and one aged 80 or older.

Overall study results and their limits: Observed TCR beta diversity per million T cells fell roughly linearly with age, and a significant reduction was already apparent by age around 40. Bulk unsorted PBMC profiling prevented conclusive comparison of naive and antigen-experienced compartments. Compared with the aged group, the long-lived group had more naive CD4+ T cells, fewer expanded clones and increased TCR diversity, suggesting age selection. A strong correlation was found between observed TCR beta diversity and the percentage of naive T cells measured by flow cytometry. Estimates of total diversity based on one million sequenced T cells were considered lower bounds and underestimates. The CMV infection status of donors was not known, potentially confounding age-related changes in expanded clonotypes.

After removal of 5 bases from V and 0 bases from J, the junction retains 3 bases not matched to a gene. The CDR3 numbers 14 residues from cysteine through phenylalanine. The DNA shown is the 42-base CDR3, in frame from base 1. The germline V gene specifies SGHDT as CDR1 and YYEEEE as CDR2. The sample holds many counts of this clonotype. Its antigen target is currently unknown. No base-level quality is on record; no much larger clone is a single base apart. The donors were some 36 Caucasian individuals from Russia, aged roughly 6 to 100 years, who were systemically healthy. Each donor gave 8 to 10 milliliters of peripheral blood, drawn into EDTA-treated Vacutainer tubes. Ficoll-Paque density-gradient centrifugation was used to isolate PBMCs, with at least 7 million per sample. Total RNA was extracted from PBMCs with Trizol reagent, with at least 5.5 micrograms obtained per sample. Naive CD45RAhigh/CD27high T cell percentages were measured by flow cytometry on a PBMC aliquot from every donor.

The library was obtained by 5' RACE. Sequenced using an Illumina HiSeq 2500. A second about 7 to 11 cycle PCR used a sample-barcoded 5' primer and a J-beta primer mix. A unique molecular identifier was introduced onto each TCR beta cDNA molecule by a template-switch 5' adaptor carrying 12 random nucleotides. Each sample yielded at least 3 million CDR3-containing paired-end reads. All of the RNA was converted into first-strand cDNA using the Mint cDNA synthesis kit, with a TRBC-specific oligonucleotide serving as the primer. All cDNA was treated with uracil-DNA glycosylase and then went through a first 18-cycle PCR with the universal primers M1SS and BC2_uni_R. The paper's data handling went like this. Each sample was normalized by randomly selecting 1 million high-quality reads, each carrying a distinct molecular identifier. Reads sharing molecular identifiers were discarded rather than binned into consensus sequences. CDR3 identification, clonotype clustering and error correction used MiTCR with a Q25 quality threshold and the strictest error-elimination algorithm. Lower-bound total TCR beta diversity was estimated with a nonparametric unseen species model using Euler transformation. TCRdb reprocessing: public reads trimmed at Q25 with fastp, clones called with MiXCR, in-frame beta chains kept. Every distinct CDR3 protein forms one entry, paired with its most common genes and DNA. TCRdb's processing, not the authors' own work, is the source of the V and J calls. In this sample the table shows approximately 1.5 million distinct CDR3 sequences, 34% of which occur a single time. The top ten clones comprise around 10% of the sample.

The sequenced material came from blood. This sequence was found in a woman in her twenties or thirties in good health. The receptor chain draws on TRBV5-6 and TRBJ2-7; 9 central nucleotides agree with TRBD1. The CDR3 sequence is CASRDRGTSYEQYF. The nucleotide sequence reads TGTGCCAGCAGGGACAGGGGAACCTCCTACGAGCAGTACTTC.